In its sample, the clone carrying this TCR beta chain was seen a few times. This entry belongs to a study of technical replicates of blood from several donors. CDR1 SQVTM and CDR2 ANQGSEA come from the germline V gene. The CDR3 runs 11 residues. The ends were cut back, 7 bases at V and 2 bases at J, with 8 bases in the middle. Only in-frame clones appear in the TCRdb table, and some are missing; sequencing was by immunoSEQ multiplex PCR. Of tens of thousands of clones listed, approximately 89% are singletons. V gene TRBV29-1 combines with J gene TRBJ1-1; D is unclear. The TCR comes from a human donor in good health. Sequenced sample: T cells isolated from PBMCs. CDR3 sequence reads: CSDQTNTEAFF. CDR3 nucleotides: TGCAGCGACCAGACAAACACTGAAGCTTTCTTT.